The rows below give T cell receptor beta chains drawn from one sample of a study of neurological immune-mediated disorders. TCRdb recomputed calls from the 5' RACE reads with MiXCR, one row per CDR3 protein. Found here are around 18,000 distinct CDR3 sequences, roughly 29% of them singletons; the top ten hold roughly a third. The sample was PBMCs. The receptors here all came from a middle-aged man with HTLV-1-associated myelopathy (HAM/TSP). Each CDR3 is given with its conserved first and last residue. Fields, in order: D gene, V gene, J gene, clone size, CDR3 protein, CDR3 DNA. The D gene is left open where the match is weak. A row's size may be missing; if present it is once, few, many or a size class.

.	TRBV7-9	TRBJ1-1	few	CASSFFAGTQNTEAFF	TGTGCCAGCAGCTTCTTTGCCGGGACGCAGAACACTGAAGCTTTCTTT
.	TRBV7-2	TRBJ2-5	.	CASSPEVELGTQYF	TGTGCCAGCAGCCCTGAAGTGGAATTGGGGACCCAGTACTTC
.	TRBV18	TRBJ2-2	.	CASSPYGGNAGELFF	TGTGCCAGCTCACCATATGGTGGGAACGCCGGGGAGCTGTTTTTT
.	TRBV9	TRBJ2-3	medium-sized	CASSVAKSSTDTQYF	TGTGCCAGCAGCGTAGCCAAATCTAGCACAGATACGCAGTATTTT
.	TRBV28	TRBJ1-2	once	CSSSLTSLARGYTF	TGTTCCAGCAGTTTAACAAGTTTGGCCCGCGGCTACACCTTC
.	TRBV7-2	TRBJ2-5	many	CASSPPRAGPGETQYF	TGTGCCAGCAGCCCCCCCCGGGCGGGGCCTGGGGAGACCCAGTACTTC
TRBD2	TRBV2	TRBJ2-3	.	CASSARLAGTDTQYF	TGTGCCAGCAGTGCACGACTAGCGGGGACAGATACGCAGTATTTT
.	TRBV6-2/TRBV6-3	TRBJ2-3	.	CASSQGIFTDTQYF	TGTGCCAGCAGCCAGGGGATCTTCACAGATACGCAGTATTTT
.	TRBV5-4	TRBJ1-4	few	CASSLGGERIEKLFF	TGTGCCAGCAGCTTGGGCGGGGAACGGATTGAAAAACTGTTTTTT
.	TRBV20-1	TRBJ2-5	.	CSARVEFTETQYF	TGCAGTGCTAGAGTGGAGTTTACGGAGACCCAGTACTTC
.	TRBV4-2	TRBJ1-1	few	CASTPLRSNTEAFF	TGTGCCAGCACCCCCCTGCGGTCGAACACTGAAGCTTTCTTT
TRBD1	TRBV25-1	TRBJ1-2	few	CASRPRGTGTGAYGYTF	TGTGCCAGCAGACCCAGGGGTACCGGGACAGGGGCCTATGGCTACACCTTC
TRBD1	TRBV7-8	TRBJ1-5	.	CASSWIADRGLQPQHF	TGTGCCAGCAGTTGGATAGCGGACAGGGGGCTCCAGCCCCAGCATTTT
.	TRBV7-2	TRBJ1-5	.	CASSLHDGQPQHF	TGTGCCAGCAGCTTACATGACGGCCAGCCCCAGCATTTT
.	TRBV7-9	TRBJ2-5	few	CASSRDPGETQYF	TGTGCCAGCAGCCGGGACCCAGGCGAGACCCAGTACTTC
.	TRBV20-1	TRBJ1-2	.	CSARARANYGYTF	TGCAGTGCTAGGGCCAGGGCAAACTATGGCTACACCTTC
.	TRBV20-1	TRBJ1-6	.	CSARTAGWDNSPLHF	TGCAGTGCTAGAACGGCAGGGTGGGATAATTCACCCCTCCACTTT
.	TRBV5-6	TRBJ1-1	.	CASSAEYTEAFF	TGTGCCAGCAGCGCGGAATACACTGAAGCTTTCTTT
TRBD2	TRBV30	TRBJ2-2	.	CAWSGLAENTGELFF	TGTGCCTGGAGTGGGCTAGCGGAGAACACCGGGGAGCTGTTTTTT
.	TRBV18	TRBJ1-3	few	CASSPVYGRIGDGNTIYF	TGTGCCAGCTCACCGGTTTACGGGAGGATTGGTGACGGAAACACCATATATTTT
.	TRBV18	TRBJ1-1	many	CASSLTPVTEAFF	TGTGCCAGCTCGCTGACCCCGGTCACTGAAGCTTTCTTT
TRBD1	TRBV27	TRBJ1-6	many	CASSFGDRDSPLHF	TGTGCCAGCAGTTTTGGGGACAGGGACTCACCCCTCCACTTT
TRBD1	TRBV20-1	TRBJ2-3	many	CSARGTGSTDTQYF	TGCAGTGCTAGGGGGACAGGCAGCACAGATACGCAGTATTTT
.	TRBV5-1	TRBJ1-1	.	CASKSGTEAFF	TGCGCCAGCAAGTCCGGGACAGAAGCTTTCTTT
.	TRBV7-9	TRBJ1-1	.	CASSLPGITEAFF	TGTGCCAGCAGCTTACCAGGGATCACTGAAGCTTTCTTT
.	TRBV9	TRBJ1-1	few	CASSPSRGEDTEAFF	TGTGCCAGCAGCCCCAGTCGGGGGGAGGACACTGAAGCTTTCTTT
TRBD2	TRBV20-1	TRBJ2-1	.	CSARDPLAGGYNEQFF	TGCAGTGCTAGAGACCCCCTAGCGGGGGGATACAATGAGCAGTTCTTC
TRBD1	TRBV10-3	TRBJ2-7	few	CAISSGGSEQYF	TGTGCCATCAGCTCAGGGGGCAGCGAGCAGTACTTC
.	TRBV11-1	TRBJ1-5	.	CASSFEGDQPQHF	TGTGCCAGCAGCTTTGAAGGGGATCAGCCCCAGCATTTT
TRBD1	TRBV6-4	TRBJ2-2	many	CASSGTGDTGELFF	TGTGCCAGCAGTGGGACAGGGGACACCGGGGAGCTGTTTTTT
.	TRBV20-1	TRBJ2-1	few	CSARVPYYNEQFF	TGCAGTGCTAGAGTCCCCTACTACAATGAGCAGTTCTTC
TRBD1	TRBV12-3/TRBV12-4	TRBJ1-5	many	CASSSGGQNNQPQHF	TGTGCCAGCAGTTCAGGGGGCCAGAACAATCAGCCCCAGCATTTT
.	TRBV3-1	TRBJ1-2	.	CASSRAGYGYTF	TGTGCCAGCAGCAGGGCCGGCTATGGCTACACCTTC
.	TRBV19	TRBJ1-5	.	CASSTYNSNQPQHF	TGTGCCAGTAGTACTTACAATAGCAATCAGCCCCAGCATTTT
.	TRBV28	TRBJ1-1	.	CASPPGGANTEAFF	TGTGCCAGCCCCCCAGGCGGGGCGAACACTGAAGCTTTCTTT
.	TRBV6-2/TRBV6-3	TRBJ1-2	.	CASSYPGTTNYGYTF	TGTGCCAGCAGTTACCCCGGGACAACCAACTATGGCTACACCTTC
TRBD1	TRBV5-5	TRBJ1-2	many	CASTLTGELVGYTF	TGTGCCAGCACCCTGACAGGGGAGTTAGTCGGCTACACCTTC
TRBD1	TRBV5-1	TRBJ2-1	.	CASSPGQGTGNEQFF	TGCGCCAGCAGCCCCGGACAGGGTACGGGCAATGAGCAGTTCTTC
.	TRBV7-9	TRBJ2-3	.	CASIPNREDTQYF	TGTGCCAGCATCCCCAATAGGGAAGATACGCAGTATTTT
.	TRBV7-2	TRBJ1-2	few	CASSLADRRSRGYTF	TGTGCCAGCAGCTTAGCTGACAGGCGATCGCGTGGCTACACCTTC
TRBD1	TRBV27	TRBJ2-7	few	CASSLSPRDRVNEQYF	TGTGCCAGCAGTTTATCGCCCCGGGACAGGGTAAACGAGCAGTACTTC
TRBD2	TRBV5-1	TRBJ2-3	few	CASSLPGGSTDTQYF	TGCGCCAGCAGCTTGCCGGGGGGAAGCACAGATACGCAGTATTTT
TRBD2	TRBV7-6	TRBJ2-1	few	CASSPPGLGHNEQFF	TGTGCCAGCAGCCCGCCGGGACTAGGGCACAATGAGCAGTTCTTC
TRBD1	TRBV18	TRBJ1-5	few	CASSLTGVNQPQHF	TGTGCCAGCTCGCTTACAGGGGTTAATCAGCCCCAGCATTTT
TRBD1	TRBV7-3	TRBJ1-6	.	CASSSGQGRSPLHF	TGTGCCAGCAGCTCCGGACAGGGACGTTCACCCCTCCACTTT
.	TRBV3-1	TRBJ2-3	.	CASSPDRRGYTDTQYF	TGTGCCAGCAGCCCGGACCGAAGGGGTTACACAGATACGCAGTATTTT
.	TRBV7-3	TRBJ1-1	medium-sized	CASSLIRENTEAFF	TGTGCCAGCAGCTTAATCCGGGAAAACACTGAAGCTTTCTTT
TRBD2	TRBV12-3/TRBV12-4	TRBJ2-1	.	CASSTRGGINEQFF	TGTGCCAGCAGCACTCGGGGGGGCATCAATGAGCAGTTCTTC
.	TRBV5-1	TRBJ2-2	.	CASSLGDTRAGELFF	TGCGCCAGCAGCTTGGGGGACACCCGGGCCGGGGAGCTGTTTTTT
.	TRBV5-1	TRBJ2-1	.	CASSYQSTSSYNEQFF	TGCGCCAGCAGCTACCAGAGTACCAGCTCCTACAATGAGCAGTTCTTC
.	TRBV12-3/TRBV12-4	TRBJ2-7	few	CASSVGYSSYEQYF	TGTGCCAGCAGTGTGGGGTATAGCTCCTACGAGCAGTACTTC
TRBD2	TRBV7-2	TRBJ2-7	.	CASSLAGTSVGNEQYF	TGTGCCAGCAGCTTAGCAGGGACTAGCGTTGGAAACGAGCAGTACTTC